This note documents a single TCR beta chain sequence. Its antigen is as yet unknown. The data belong to a study of Ad26.COV2.S vaccination and SARS-CoV-2 variants. General study points: The study found higher spike-specific TCR breadth in vaccine than placebo recipients. Spike-specific responses of CD8+ and CD4+ T cells were reported to display substantial breadth after vaccination. The study found similar non-spike TCR breadth in vaccine and placebo recipients.

Only in-frame clones appear in the TCRdb table, and some are missing; sequencing was by immunoSEQ multiplex PCR. The table has over 110,000 clones, roughly 89% seen once. V was trimmed by 2 bases and J by 0 bases, leaving 14 bases between them. This CDR3 contains 16 residues. Germline V CDR1 and CDR2: GTSNPN, SVGIG (reference sequence). The receptor's source is a human donor who had recovered from COVID-19. The source was peripheral blood, collected after recovery from COVID-19. J is TRBJ1-5 and V is TRBV30; D remains unclear. The DNA for the CDR3 is TGTGCCTGGAGTATAAGTACAGTTTCTAGCAATCAGCCCCAGCATTTT. Protein product: CAWSISTVSSNQPQHF.